This T cell receptor beta chain emerged from a study of beta chain features in type 1 diabetes (dated by TCRdb to the late 2010s). For the wider study: Mean age, gender distribution, total cell number and subset yield did not differ between patients and healthy donors. In the study, recently diagnosed type 1 diabetes patients and matched healthy donors were compared on the TCRB repertoires of their sorted circulating CD4+ T cell subsets. Whereas all 28 donors provided naive and central memory subsets, regulatory and stem cell-like memory subsets were isolated from just 8 patients and roughly 8 healthy donors. A total of approximately 99,000,000 sorted cells were examined across all samples, and RNA yield correlated strongly with the number of cells per subset.

Paper-wide results and their limitations: Sequencing cDNA rather than genomic DNA could over-represent highly expressing activated cells, although activation and CD3 levels did not differ between groups. In all four CD4+ subsets, TCRB CDR3 length was moderately but significantly shorter in type 1 diabetes patients. PCR may preferentially amplify shorter templates, but because patient and control samples were amplified and corrected together, any resulting skew would affect both groups equally. At VDJ recombination sites, patients with type 1 diabetes made fewer insertions and deleted more nucleotides, a pattern implying thymic rearrangement abnormalities. Because small numbers of individuals were included in the HLA sub-analyses, any influence of HLA type on TCRB rearrangement was left unresolved. Naive, central memory and regulatory TCRB repertoires appeared to be more alike among patients than among healthy donors.

This clone turned up a few times. The antigen it binds to is not known. Base quality data are lacking; no much larger clone is found one base away. Each donor gave one peripheral blood draw, around 100 mL on average, collected into heparinised tubes. Naive, central memory, regulatory and stem cell-like memory CD4+ T cells were sorted on a BD FACSAria II using a panel including CD45RO, CCR7, CD25, CD127, CD95 and CD27. All sorted populations exceeded 95% purity. PBMCs were separated immediately by Lymphoprep density gradient centrifugation and were stained directly, without being cultured. Samples were stained and sorted in pairs, with one healthy donor and one patient per experiment, so that batch effects were minimized. The High Capacity cDNA Reverse Transcription Kit was used to reverse transcribe all of the isolated RNA, meaning that expressed TCRB transcripts were what got sequenced. Naive, central memory and regulatory T cell samples underwent deep immunoSEQ sequencing, averaging around 3.9 million total reads per sample. Sorted cells were lysed in RLT buffer and RNA was extracted with DNase-treated RNeasy Micro or Mini kits, depending on cell number. To prevent cross-contamination, every cell subset was processed on its own, while patient and healthy donor samples were processed together. The immunoSEQ multiplex PCR was used to amplify TCRB sequences from cDNA, generating 87-bp fragments that spanned the CDR3 region. Amplicons were sequenced on the Illumina HiSeq platform. Per the original workflow: Synthetic template baselines were used to correct PCR bias computationally, reads within Hamming distance 2 were collapsed, and singletons that could not be merged were discarded. Reads were aligned against IMGT to assign V, D and J genes, CDR3 length and insertions or deletions at six rearrangement sites. Clonotype counts were normalized to sorted cell number within each subset before computing true diversity and Gini coefficients with the tcR R package. The overlap coefficient, calculated on TCRB nucleotide sequences, was used to measure repertoire sharing. Out-of-frame TCRB sequences from naive cells were analyzed as a proxy for the pre-selection repertoire. Not all clones reach the TCRdb copy of this immuneACCESS table, which keeps in-frame sequences only. Checked studies attribute under half of the gap to unresolved V genes and leave the rest unexplained. V and J calls plus clone size are reproduced from that table; the DNA served to infer D and trimming. The sample has 250,000 to 300,000 clones on record, approximately 25% of them singletons. The top ten clonotypes cover 0.012% of the sample.

CDR3 length: 14 amino acids, cysteine to phenylalanine. Only CDR3 DNA remains: 42 bases, in frame from the first base. V is shortened by 2 bases, J by 4 bases, and the region joining them spans 8 bases. CDR1 and CDR2, per the germline V gene, are MGHDK and SYGVNS. Sequenced material: naive CD4+ T cells from blood. The cell subset or site label, as the study defines it: true naive CD4+ T cells. The receptor chain draws on TRBV25-1 and TRBJ2-2, with no confidently assigned D gene. This receptor was obtained from a woman in her twenties or thirties with type 1 diabetes. CDR3 region: CASSEVRSTGELFF. In nucleotide form, the sequence is TGTGCCAGCAGTGAAGTGCGGAGCACCGGGGAGCTGTTTTTT.